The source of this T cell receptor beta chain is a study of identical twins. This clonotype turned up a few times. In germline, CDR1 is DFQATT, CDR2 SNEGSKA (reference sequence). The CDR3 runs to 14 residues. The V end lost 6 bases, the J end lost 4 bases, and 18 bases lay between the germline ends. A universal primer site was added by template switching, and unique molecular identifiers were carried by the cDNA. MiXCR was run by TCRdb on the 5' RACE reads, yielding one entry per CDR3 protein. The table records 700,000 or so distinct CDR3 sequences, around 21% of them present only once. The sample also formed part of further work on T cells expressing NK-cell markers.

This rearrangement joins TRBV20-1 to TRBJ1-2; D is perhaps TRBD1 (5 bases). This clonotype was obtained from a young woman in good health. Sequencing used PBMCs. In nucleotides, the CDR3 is TGCAGTGCGGGAGGGCAGGGAGGGTCCTATGGCTACACCTTC. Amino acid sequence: CSAGGQGGSYGYTF.